This section outlines one T cell receptor (beta chain) sequence together with its context. The antigen remains unidentified. The sample comes from a study of T cell responses to AZD1222 COVID-19 vaccine. Regarding the study as a whole: The donors showed a predominance of white British ancestry and of females, with possible underestimation of clonal diversity. It was only after the peak T cell response that any repertoires were sampled. Vaccine-related CD4 TCRs covered spike, predominating at 160-218 and 743-854. At baseline, just 5 or 6 AZD1222 recipients tested seropositive.

This CDR3 comprises 12 residues. Germline CDR1 and CDR2: SGHAT and FQNNGV. V was trimmed by 5 bases and J by 5 bases, leaving 6 bases between them. Repertoires were generated with immunoSEQ multiplex PCR, while TCRdb's copy carries only in-frame clones and drops some. The sample contains 150,000 or so clones, 82% of which appear only once. This sequence joins TRBV11-2 and TRBJ2-2, with D hard to call. The sequencing here drew on peripheral blood, taken on day 0 of MenACWY control vaccination. This TCR was sampled from an adult in good health. The CDR3 region is CASSPETGELFF. The CDR3 coding sequence is TGTGCCAGCAGCCCAGAGACCGGGGAGCTGTTTTTT.